Described below is a single T cell receptor (beta chain) sequence and its context. The authors ran a second PCR of about 6 to 11 cycles using a sample-barcoded 5' primer and a J-beta primer mix. The template-switch adaptor was a 5' adaptor with 12 random nucleotides. It tagged each cDNA molecule. TCRdb redid the calling of the 5' RACE reads with MiXCR, one entry per CDR3 protein. This table holds around 1,000,000 distinct CDR3 sequences, under 30% found once. The data stem from a study of blood T cells in healthy people across ages. Study details: Capture by template switching was about one barcoded beta molecule per two T cells.

Whenever a sample was processed, at least 6 million PBMCs were isolated. The authors extracted at least 5.5 micrograms of total RNA per sample. Trimming removed 5 bases from V and 2 bases from J, with 16 bases in between. The CDR3 is made up of 15 amino acids. The germline V gene encodes CDR1 SGHVS and CDR2 FNYEAQ. Separately, the same data were catalogued under a study of T cells of mothers and their children.

The sample taken for sequencing was blood. The sequence derives from a girl aged 2-10 years in good health. V and J are TRBV7-6 and TRBJ2-7; no firm D call. The CDR3 nucleotides are TGTGCCAGCAGCCCCAGCCTAGGTGTGACCTACGAGCAGTACTTC. Its translation is CASSPSLGVTYEQYF.